This T cell receptor (beta chain) was captured in a study of blood T cell repertoires in COVID-19. Overall study context: The study drew acute and convalescent COVID-19 samples from the United States, Italy and Spain. Nucleic acid was either cDNA or gDNA, and it came from T cells, B-cell-depleted T cells, or PBMCs.

Only a few counts were recorded for this clone. Under the authors' procedure: Amplification from reference gene primers served as the basis for estimated nucleated cell counts. Clones were sequenced by immunoSEQ multiplex PCR, and TCRdb holds only the in-frame ones, with some missing. V and J calls and clone size come straight from that table; D and trimming were deduced from the DNA. Of 200,000 to 250,000 clones in the sample, roughly 75% were seen once. The clonotype was recovered from a woman between 65 and 79 years old with acute or convalescent COVID-19. Sequencing input: peripheral blood.

Written as DNA, the CDR3 is TGTGCCAGCTCACCATCGTCTAGCGGCCCGGTGGCAGATACGCAGTATTTT. Protein sequence: CASSPSSSGPVADTQYF. This chain uses TRBV18 with TRBJ2-3; 7 positions agree with TRBD2. The germline gives CDR1 KGHSH, CDR2 LQKENI. The CDR3 consists of 17 residues. J was trimmed by 4 bases and V by 2 bases; bases with no gene match: 12.